This T cell receptor (beta chain) is drawn from a study of CD8+CD57+ T cells in acquired aplastic anemia. Background on the study: Around 11 million reads were obtained on average for healthy donor CD4+ cells.

CDR3 and TCR beta VDJ profiling relied on genomic DNA as the template. A single record per CDR3 protein comes from TCRdb applying MiXCR to the reads. The data hold about 210,000 distinct CDR3 sequences, with around 60% observed a single time. This clonotype was found a few times. The receptor was derived from a human donor in good health. Sequenced material: sorted CD4+, CD8+, or CD8+CD57+ T cells (not recorded which) from PBMCs.

In DNA, the CDR3 is TGTGCCAGCAGCCAAGACCCCCTAGGGGGTGACTATGGCTACACCTTC. Its protein is CASSQDPLGGDYGYTF. V gene TRBV4-2 combines with J gene TRBJ1-2; maybe TRBD1 (6 bases). Trimming left V 0 bases short and J 3 bases short, with 14 bases between. Germline values: CDR1 LGHNA, CDR2 YNFKEQ. This CDR3 comprises 16 residues.